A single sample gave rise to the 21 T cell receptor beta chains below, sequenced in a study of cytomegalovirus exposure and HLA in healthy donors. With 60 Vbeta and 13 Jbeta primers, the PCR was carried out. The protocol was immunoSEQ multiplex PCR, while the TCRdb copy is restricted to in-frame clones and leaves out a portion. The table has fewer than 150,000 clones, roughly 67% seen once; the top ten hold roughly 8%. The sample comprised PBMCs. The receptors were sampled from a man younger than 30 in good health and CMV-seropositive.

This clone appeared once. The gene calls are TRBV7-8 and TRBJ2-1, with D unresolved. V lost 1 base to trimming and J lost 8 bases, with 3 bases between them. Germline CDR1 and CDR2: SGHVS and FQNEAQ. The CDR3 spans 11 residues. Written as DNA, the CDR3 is TGTGCCAGCAGCTTAGTCGATGAGCAGTTCTTC. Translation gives CASSLVDEQFF. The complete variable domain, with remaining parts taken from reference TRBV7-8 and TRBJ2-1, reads GAGVSQSPRYKVAKRGQDVALRCDPISGHVSLFWYQQALGQGPEFLTYFQNEAQLDKSGLPSDRFFAERPEGSVSTLKIQRTQQEDSAVYLCASSLVDEQFFGPGTRLTVL.

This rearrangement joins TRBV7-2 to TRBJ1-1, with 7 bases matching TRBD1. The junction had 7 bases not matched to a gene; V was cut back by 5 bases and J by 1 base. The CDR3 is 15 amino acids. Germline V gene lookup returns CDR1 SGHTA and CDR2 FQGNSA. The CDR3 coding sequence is TGTGCCAGCAGCACCTACGACAGGGCGAACACTGAAGCTTTCTTT. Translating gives CASSTYDRANTEAFF.

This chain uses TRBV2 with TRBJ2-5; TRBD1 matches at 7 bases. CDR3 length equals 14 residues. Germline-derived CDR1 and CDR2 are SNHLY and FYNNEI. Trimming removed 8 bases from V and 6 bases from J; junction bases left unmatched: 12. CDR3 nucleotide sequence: TGTGCCAGCCTCCGGGACAGTGCCCTTAAGACCCAGTACTTC. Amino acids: CASLRDSALKTQYF.

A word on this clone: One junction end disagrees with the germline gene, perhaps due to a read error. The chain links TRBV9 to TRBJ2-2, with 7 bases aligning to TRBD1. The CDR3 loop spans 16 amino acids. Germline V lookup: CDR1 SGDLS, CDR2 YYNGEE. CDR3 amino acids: CASSVGAGGITGELFF. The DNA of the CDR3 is TGTGCTAGCAGCGTAGGAGCAGGGGGAATCACCGGGGAGCTGTTTTTT.

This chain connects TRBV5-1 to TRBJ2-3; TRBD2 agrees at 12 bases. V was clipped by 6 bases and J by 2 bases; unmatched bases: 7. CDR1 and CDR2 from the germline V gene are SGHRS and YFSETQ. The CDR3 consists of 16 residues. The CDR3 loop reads CASTVTSGGNTDTQYF. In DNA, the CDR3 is TGCGCCAGCACTGTGACTAGCGGGGGAAACACAGATACGCAGTATTTT.

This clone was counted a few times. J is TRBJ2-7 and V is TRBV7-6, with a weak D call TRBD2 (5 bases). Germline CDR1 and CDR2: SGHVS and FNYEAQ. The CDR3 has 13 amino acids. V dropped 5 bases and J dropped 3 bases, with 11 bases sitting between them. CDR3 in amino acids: CASSPGLFYEQYV. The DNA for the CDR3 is TGTGCCAGCAGCCCCGGACTGTTCTACGAGCAGTACGTC.

CDR3 coding DNA: TGCGCCAGCGGGGCCCGGACTAGCGGGGGTGATGAGCAGTTCTTC. Translating gives CASGARTSGGDEQFF. V usage is TRBV5-1 and J usage is TRBJ2-1, with TRBD2 matching over 13 bases. V gave up 7 bases and J gave up 8 bases; unmatched junction bases: 9. Germline V gene lookup returns CDR1 SGHRS and CDR2 YFSETQ. This CDR3 spans 15 amino acids.

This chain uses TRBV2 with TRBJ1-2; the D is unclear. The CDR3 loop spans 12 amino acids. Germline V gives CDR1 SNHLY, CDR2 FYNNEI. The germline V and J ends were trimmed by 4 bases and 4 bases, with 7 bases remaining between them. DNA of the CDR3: TGTGCCAGCAGTGGGGAGGTCTATGGCTACACCTTC. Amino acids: CASSGEVYGYTF.

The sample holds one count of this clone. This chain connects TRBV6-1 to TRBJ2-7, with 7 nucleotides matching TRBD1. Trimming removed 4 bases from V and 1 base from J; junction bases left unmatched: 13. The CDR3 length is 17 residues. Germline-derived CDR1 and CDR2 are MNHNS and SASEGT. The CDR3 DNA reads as TGTGCCAGCAGTGGGGGAAGAGGGGGCTGGGGATCCTACGAGCAGTACGTC. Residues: CASSGGRGGWGSYEQYV.

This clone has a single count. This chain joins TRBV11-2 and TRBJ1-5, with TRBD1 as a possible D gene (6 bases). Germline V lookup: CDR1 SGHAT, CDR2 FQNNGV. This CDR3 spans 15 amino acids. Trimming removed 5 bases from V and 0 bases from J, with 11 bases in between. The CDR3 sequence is CASSKGQSSNQPQHF. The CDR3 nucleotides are TGTGCCAGCAGCAAAGGACAGTCTAGCAATCAGCCCCAGCATTTT.

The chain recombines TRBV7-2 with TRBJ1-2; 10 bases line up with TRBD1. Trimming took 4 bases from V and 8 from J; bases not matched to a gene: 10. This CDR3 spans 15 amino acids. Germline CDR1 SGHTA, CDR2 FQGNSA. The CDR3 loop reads CASSSMGTGARGYTF. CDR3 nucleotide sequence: TGTGCCAGCAGCTCGATGGGGACAGGGGCCCGCGGCTACACCTTC. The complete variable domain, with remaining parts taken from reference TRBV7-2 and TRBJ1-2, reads GAGVSQSPSNKVTEKGKDVELRCDPISGHTALYWYRQSLGQGLEFLIYFQGNSAPDKSGLPSDRFSAERTGGSVSTLTIQRTQQEDSAVYLCASSSMGTGARGYTFGSGTRLTVV.

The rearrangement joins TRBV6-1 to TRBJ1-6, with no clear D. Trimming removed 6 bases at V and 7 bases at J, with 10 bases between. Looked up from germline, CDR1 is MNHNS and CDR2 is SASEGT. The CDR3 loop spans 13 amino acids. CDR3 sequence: CASRFRENSPLHF. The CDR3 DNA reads TGTGCCAGCAGGTTCCGAGAAAATTCACCCCTCCACTTT.

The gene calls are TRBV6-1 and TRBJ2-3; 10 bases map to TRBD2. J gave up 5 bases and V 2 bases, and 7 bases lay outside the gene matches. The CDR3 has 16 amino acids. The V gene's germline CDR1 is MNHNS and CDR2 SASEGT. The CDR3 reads CASSERLAGAKDTQYF. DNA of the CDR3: TGTGCCAGCAGTGAACGGCTAGCGGGGGCTAAAGATACGCAGTATTTT.

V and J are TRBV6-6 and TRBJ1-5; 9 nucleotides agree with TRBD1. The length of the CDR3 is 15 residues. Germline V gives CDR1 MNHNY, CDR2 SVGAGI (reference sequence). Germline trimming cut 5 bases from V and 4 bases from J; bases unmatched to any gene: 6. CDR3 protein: CASSRTGEGNQPQHF. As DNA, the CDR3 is TGTGCCAGCAGTCGGACAGGGGAAGGGAATCAGCCCCAGCATTTT.

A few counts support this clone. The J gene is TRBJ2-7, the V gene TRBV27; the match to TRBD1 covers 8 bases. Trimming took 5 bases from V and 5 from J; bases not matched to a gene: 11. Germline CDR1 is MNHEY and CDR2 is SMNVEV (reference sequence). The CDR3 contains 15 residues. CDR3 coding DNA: TGTGCCAGCAGTATACGACAGGGGAGAGGTAACGAGCAGTACGTC. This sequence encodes CASSIRQGRGNEQYV.

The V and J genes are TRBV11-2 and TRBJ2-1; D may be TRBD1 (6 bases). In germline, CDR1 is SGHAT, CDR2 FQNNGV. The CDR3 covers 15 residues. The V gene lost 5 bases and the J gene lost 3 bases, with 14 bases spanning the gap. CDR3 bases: TGTGCCAGCAGCATGCCGCAGGGGTACTACAATGAGCAGTTCTTC. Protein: CASSMPQGYYNEQFF.

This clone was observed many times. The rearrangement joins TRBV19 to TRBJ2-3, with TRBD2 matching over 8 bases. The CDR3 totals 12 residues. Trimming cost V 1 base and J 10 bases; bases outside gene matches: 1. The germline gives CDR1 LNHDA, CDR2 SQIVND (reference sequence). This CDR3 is CASSIAAGAQYF. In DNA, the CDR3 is TGTGCCAGTAGTATAGCAGCGGGGGCGCAGTATTTT.

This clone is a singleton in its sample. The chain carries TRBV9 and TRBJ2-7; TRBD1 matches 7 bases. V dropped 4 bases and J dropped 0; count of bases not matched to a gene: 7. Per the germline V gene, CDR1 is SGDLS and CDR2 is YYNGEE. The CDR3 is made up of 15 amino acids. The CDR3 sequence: CASSLRDSSSYEQYF. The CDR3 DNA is TGTGCCAGCAGCCTACGGGACAGCAGCTCCTACGAGCAGTACTTC.

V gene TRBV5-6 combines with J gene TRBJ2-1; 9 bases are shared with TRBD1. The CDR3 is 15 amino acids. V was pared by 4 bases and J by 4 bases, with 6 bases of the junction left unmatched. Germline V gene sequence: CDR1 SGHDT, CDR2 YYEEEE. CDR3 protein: CASSRWTGEYNEQFF. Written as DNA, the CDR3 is TGTGCCAGCAGCCGTTGGACAGGGGAATACAATGAGCAGTTCTTC. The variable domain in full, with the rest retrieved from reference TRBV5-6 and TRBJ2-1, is DAGVTQSPTHLIKTRGQQVTLRCSPKSGHDTVSWYQQALGQGPQFIFQYYEEEERQRGNFPDRFSGHQFPNYSSELNVNALLLGDSALYLCASSRWTGEYNEQFFGPGTRLTVL.

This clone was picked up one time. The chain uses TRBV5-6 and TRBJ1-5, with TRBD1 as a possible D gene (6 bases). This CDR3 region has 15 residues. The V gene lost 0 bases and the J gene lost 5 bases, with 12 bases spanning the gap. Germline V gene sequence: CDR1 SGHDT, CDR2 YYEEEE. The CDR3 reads CASSLGGGLDQPQHF. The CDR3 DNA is TGTGCCAGCAGCTTGGGGGGGGGCCTCGATCAGCCCCAGCATTTT.

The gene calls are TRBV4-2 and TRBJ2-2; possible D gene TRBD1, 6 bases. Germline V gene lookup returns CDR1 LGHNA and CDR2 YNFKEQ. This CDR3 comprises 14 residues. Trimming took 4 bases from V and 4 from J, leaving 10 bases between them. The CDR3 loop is CASSPGDLTGELFF. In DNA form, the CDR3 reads TGTGCCAGCAGCCCAGGGGACCTCACCGGGGAGCTGTTTTTT.